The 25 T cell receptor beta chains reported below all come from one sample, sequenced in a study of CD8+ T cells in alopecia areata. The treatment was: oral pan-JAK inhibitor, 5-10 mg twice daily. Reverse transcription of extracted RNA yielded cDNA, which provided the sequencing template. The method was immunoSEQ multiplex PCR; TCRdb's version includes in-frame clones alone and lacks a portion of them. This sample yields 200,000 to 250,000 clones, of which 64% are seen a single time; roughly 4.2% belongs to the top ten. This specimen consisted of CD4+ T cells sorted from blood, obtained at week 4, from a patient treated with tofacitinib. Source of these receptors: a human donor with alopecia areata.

CDR3 coding DNA: TGTGCCAGCAGTTTATTGCTGAACACTGAAGCTTTCTTT. Translating gives CASSLLLNTEAFF. The V call is TRBV27, the J call TRBJ1-1; D ambiguous. Germline V gene data show CDR1 as MNHEY and CDR2 as SMNVEV (reference sequence). V was shortened by 1 base and J by 0 bases, with 3 bases between the two germline ends. The CDR3 runs 13 residues.

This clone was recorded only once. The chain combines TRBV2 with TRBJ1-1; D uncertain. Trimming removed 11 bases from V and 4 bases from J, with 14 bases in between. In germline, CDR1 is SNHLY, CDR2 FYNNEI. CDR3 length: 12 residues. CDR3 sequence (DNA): TGTGCCGCGGGCGCAGAGGGCACTGAAGCTTTCTTT. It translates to CAAGAEGTEAFF.

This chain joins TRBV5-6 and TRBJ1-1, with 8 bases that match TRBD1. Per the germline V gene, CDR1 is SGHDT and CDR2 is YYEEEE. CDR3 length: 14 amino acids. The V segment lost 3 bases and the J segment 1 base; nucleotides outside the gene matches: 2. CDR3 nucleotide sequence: TGTGCCAGCAGCTACCAGGGGGCGAACACTGAAGCTTTCTTT. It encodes CASSYQGANTEAFF.

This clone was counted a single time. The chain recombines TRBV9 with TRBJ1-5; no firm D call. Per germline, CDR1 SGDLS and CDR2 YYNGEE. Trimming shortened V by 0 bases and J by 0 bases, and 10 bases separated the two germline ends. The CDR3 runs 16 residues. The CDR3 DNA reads TGTGCCAGCAGCGTAGGTGGGGAGTATAGCAATCAGCCCCAGCATTTT. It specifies CASSVGGEYSNQPQHF.

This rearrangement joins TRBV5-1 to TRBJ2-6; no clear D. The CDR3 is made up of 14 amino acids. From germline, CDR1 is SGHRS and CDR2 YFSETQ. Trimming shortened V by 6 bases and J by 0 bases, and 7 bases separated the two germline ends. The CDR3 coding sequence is TGCGCCAGCACCCACACCTCTGGGGCCAACGTCCTGACTTTC. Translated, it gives CASTHTSGANVLTF.

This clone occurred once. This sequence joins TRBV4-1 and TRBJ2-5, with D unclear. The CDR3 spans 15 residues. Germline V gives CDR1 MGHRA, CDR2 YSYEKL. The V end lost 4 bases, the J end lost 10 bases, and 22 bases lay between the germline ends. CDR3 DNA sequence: TGCGCCAGCAGCCTCCTACCCGGGCGTAACTTCAACCAGTACTTC. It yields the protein CASSLLPGRNFNQYF.

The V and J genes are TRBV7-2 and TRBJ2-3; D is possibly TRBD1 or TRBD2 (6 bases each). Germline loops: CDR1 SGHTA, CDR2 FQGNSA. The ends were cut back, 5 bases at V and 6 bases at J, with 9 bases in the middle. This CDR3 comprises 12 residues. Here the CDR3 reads CASSPGGDTQYF. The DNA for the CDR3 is TGTGCCAGCAGCCCCGGGGGCGATACGCAGTATTTT.

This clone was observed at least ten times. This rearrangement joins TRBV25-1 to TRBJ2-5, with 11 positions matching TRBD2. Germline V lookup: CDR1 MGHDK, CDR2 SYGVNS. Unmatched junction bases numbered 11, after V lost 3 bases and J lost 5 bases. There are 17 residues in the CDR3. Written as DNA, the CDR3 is TGTGCCAGCAGTGATCCCGGGACTAGCGGTTATTGGGAGACCCAGTACTTC. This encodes CASSDPGTSGYWETQYF.

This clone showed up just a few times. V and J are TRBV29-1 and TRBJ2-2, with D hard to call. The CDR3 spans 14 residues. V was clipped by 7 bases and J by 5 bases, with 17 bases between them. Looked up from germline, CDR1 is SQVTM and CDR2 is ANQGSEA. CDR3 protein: CSAREPGRTGELFF. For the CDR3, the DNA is TGCAGCGCCCGAGAACCGGGTAGAACCGGGGAGCTGTTTTTT.

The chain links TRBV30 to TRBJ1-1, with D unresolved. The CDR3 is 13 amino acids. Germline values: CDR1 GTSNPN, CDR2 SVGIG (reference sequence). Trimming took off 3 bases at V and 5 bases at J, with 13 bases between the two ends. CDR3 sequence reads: CAWRGGQVTEAFF. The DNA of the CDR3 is TGTGCCTGGAGGGGAGGGCAGGTGACTGAAGCTTTCTTT.

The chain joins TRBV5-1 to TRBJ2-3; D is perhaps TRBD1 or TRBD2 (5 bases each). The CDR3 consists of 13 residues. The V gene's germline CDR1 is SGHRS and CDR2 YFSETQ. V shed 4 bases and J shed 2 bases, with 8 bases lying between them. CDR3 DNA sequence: TGCGCCAGCAGCCCCGGGACCACAGATACGCAGTATTTT. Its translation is CASSPGTTDTQYF. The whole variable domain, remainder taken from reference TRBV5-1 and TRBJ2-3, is KAGVTQTPRYLIKTRGQQVTLSCSPISGHRSVSWYQQTPGQGLQFLFEYFSETQRNKGNFPGRFSGRQFSNSRSEMNVSTLELGDSALYLCASSPGTTDTQYFGPGTRLTVL.

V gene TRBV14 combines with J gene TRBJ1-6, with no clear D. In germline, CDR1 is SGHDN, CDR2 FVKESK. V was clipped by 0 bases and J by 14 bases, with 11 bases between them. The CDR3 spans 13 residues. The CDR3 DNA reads TGTGCCAGCAGCCAAGACCGCCTAAGCACCCTCCACTTT. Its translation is CASSQDRLSTLHF.

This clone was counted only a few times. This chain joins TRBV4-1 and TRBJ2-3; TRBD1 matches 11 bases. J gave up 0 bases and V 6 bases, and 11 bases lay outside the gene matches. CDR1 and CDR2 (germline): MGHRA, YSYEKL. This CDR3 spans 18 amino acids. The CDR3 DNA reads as TGCGCCAGCAGGCGACCGGGACAGGGGGAGAGGAGCACAGATACGCAGTATTTT. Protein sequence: CASRRPGQGERSTDTQYF.

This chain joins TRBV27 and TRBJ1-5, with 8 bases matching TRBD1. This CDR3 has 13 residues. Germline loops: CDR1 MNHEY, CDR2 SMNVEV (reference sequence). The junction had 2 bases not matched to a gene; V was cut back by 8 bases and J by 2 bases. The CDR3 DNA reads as TGTGCCAGCTCGGGACAGGGCAATCAGCCCCAGCATTTT. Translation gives CASSGQGNQPQHF.

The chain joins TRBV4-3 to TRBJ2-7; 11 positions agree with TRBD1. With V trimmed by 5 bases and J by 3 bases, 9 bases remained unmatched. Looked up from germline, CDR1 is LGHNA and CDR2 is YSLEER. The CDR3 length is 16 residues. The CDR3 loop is CASSLSSGTGGYEQYF. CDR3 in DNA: TGCGCCAGCAGCTTATCTTCCGGGACAGGGGGCTACGAGCAGTACTTC.

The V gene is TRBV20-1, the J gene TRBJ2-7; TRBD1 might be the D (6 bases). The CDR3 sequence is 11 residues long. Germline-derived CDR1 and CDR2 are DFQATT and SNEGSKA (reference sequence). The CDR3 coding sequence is TGCAGGGCGCTACAGGGAAACGAGCAGTACTTC. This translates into CRALQGNEQYF.

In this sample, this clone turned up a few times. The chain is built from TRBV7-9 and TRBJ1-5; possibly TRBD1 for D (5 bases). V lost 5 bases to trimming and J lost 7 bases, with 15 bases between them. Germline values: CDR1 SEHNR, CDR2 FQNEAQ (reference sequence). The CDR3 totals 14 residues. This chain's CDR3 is CASSPGGGNQPQHF. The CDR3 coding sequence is TGTGCCAGCAGCCCCGGGGGGGGAAACCAGCCCCAGCATTTT.

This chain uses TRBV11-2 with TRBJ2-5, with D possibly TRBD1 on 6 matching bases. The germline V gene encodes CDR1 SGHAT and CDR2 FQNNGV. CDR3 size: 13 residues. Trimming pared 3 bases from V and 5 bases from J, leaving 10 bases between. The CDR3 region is CASSFQGTETQYF. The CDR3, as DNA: TGTGCCAGCAGCTTCCAGGGGACGGAGACCCAGTACTTC.

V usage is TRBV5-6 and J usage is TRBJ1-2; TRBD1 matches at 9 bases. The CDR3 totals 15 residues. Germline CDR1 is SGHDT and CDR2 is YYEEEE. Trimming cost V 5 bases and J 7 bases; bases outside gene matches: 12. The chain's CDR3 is CASSLRDRALFGYTF. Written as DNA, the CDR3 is TGTGCCAGCAGTCTCCGGGACAGGGCCTTGTTTGGCTACACCTTC.

The chain's CDR3 is CASIKERGGTGELFF. In DNA form, the CDR3 reads TGTGCCAGCATCAAAGAGCGGGGGGGAACCGGGGAGCTGTTTTTT. This sequence joins TRBV6-5 and TRBJ2-2; 10 bases line up with TRBD2. Germline loops: CDR1 MNHEY, CDR2 SVGAGI. With 7 bases clipped from V and 5 bases from J, the junction kept 7 bases outside the gene matches. There are 15 residues in the CDR3.

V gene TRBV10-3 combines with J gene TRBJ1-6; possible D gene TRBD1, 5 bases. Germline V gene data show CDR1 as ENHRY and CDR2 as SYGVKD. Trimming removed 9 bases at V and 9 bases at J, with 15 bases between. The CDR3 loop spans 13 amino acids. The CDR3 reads CAITGTLGSPLHF. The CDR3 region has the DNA TGTGCCATTACGGGGACGCTAGGTTCACCCCTCCACTTT.

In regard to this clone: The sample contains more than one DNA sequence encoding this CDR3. The CDR3 is CASSQGQGDGYTF. The DNA for the CDR3 is TGCGCCAGCAGCCAGGGACAGGGGGATGGCTACACCTTC. The chain carries TRBV4-3 and TRBJ1-2; 11 bases fit TRBD1. J was trimmed by 6 bases and V by 3 bases; bases with no gene match: 0. The CDR3 is 13 amino acids. Germline lookup yields CDR1 LGHNA and CDR2 YSLEER.

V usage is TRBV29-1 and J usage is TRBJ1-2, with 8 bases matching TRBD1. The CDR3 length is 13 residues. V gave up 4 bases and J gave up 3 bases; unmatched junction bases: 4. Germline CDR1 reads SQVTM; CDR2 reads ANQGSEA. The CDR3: CSVVSGQDYGYTF. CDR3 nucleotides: TGCAGCGTTGTATCGGGACAGGACTATGGCTACACCTTC.

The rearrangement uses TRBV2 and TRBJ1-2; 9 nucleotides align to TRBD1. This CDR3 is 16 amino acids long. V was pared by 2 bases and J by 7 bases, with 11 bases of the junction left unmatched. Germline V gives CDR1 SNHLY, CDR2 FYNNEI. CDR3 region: CASSEPAGTGLSGYTF. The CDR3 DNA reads TGTGCCAGCAGTGAACCTGCGGGGACAGGGCTTTCTGGCTACACCTTC. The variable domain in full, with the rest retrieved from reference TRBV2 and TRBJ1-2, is EPEVTQTPSHQVTQMGQEVILRCVPISNHLYFYWYRQILGQKVEFLVSFYNNEISEKSEIFDDQFSVERPDGSNFTLKIRSTKLEDSAMYFCASSEPAGTGLSGYTFGSGTRLTVV.

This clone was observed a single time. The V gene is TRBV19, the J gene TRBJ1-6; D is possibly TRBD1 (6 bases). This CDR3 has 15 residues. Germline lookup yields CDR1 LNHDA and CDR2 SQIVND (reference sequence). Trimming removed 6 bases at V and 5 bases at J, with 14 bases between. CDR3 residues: CASRDRASDNSPLHF. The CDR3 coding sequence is TGTGCCAGTAGGGACAGAGCTTCGGATAATTCACCCCTCCACTTT.